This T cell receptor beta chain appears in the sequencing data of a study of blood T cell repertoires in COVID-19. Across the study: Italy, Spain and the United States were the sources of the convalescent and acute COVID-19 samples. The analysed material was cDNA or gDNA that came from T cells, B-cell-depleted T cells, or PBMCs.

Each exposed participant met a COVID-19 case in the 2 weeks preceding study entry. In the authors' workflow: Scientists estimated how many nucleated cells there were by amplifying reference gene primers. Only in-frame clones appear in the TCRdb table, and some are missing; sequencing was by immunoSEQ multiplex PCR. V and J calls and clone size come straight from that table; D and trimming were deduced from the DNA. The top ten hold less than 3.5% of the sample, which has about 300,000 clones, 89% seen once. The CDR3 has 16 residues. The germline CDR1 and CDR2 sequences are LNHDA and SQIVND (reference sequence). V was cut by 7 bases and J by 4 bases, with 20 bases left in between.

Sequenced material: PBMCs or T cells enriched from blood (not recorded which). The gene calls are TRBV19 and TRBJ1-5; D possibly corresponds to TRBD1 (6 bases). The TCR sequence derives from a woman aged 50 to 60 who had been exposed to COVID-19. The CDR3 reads CASIPDSPSTNQPQHF. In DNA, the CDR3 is TGTGCCAGTATCCCGGACAGCCCTTCAACGAATCAGCCCCAGCATTTT.